The 22 T cell receptor beta chains reported below all come from one sample, sequenced in a study of blood T cells in healthy people across ages. A sample-barcoded 5' primer and a J-beta primer mix were used in a second PCR of roughly 6 to 11 cycles. TCRdb reprocessed the 5' RACE reads with MiXCR, giving one entry per CDR3 protein. Of more than 600,000 distinct CDR3 sequences in the sample, more than 20% were seen once. These data also featured in a second study, about T cells of mothers and their children.

Sequencing was performed on blood. These receptors originate from a boy between 10 and 17 years old in good health.

The chain has TRBV18 and TRBJ2-2; 8 nucleotides line up with TRBD2. J lost 2 bases, V lost 2 bases, and 4 bases had no gene match. From germline, CDR1 is KGHSH and CDR2 LQKENI. The length of the CDR3 is 16 residues. CDR3 nucleotides: TGTGCCAGCTCACCAATCCTAGCGGGTAACACCGGGGAGCTGTTTTTT. It specifies CASSPILAGNTGELFF.

This chain connects TRBV20-1 to TRBJ2-5; tentative D call: TRBD2 (6 bases). The CDR3 runs to 12 residues. V was clipped by 5 bases and J by 4 bases, with 11 bases between them. The germline V gene has CDR1 DFQATT and CDR2 SNEGSKA (reference sequence). The CDR3: CSASGERETQYF. The CDR3 DNA is TGCAGTGCTTCGGGAGAACGAGAGACCCAGTACTTC.

The chain uses TRBV4-2 and TRBJ2-5; D is possibly TRBD2 (6 bases). This CDR3 contains 14 residues. V lost 1 base and J lost 4, with 10 bases in between. The germline gives CDR1 LGHNA, CDR2 YNFKEQ. CDR3 protein: CASSQVIGGETQYF. Written as DNA, the CDR3 is TGTGCCAGCAGCCAAGTGATCGGGGGAGAGACCCAGTACTTC.

This clonotype has more than one count but fewer than ten. The junction departs from the called germline gene at one end, perhaps through a read error. The V gene is TRBV12-3 or TRBV12-4, the J gene TRBJ2-5; 11 bases fit TRBD2. There are 17 residues in the CDR3. The CDR3, as DNA: TGTGCCAGCAGTCCAAACGATGGGATAGCGGGAGGGTACTCACTGTTCTTC. Translated, it gives CASSPNDGIAGGYSLFF.

The rearrangement uses TRBV28 and TRBJ2-5, with a tentative D call TRBD1 (5 bases). The CDR3 consists of 13 residues. CDR1 is MDHEN, CDR2 SYDVKM, per germline. Trimming removed 6 bases from V and 5 bases from J, with 13 bases in between. CDR3 residues: CASSRTRAETQYF. The DNA of the CDR3 is TGTGCCAGCAGCCGGACCAGGGCGGAGACCCAGTACTTC. The variable domain in full, with the rest retrieved from reference TRBV28 and TRBJ2-5, is DVKVTQSSRYLVKRTGEKVFLECVQDMDHENMFWYRQDPGLGLRLIYFSYDVKMKEKGDIPEGYSVSREKKERFSLILESASTNQTSMYLCASSRTRAETQYFGPGTRLLVL.

The genes are TRBV5-1 and TRBJ2-1; 7 bases map to TRBD1. The CDR3 extends over 15 amino acids. Germline CDR1 reads SGHRS; CDR2 reads YFSETQ. Trimming at V came to 0 bases and at J to 3 bases, leaving 3 bases not matched to a gene. CDR3 region: CASSLADRDYNEQFF. CDR3 DNA sequence: TGCGCCAGCAGCTTGGCAGACAGGGACTACAATGAGCAGTTCTTC.

This clonotype was observed a few times. This chain joins TRBV29-1 and TRBJ2-2, with D unresolved. Germline-derived CDR1 and CDR2 are SQVTM and ANQGSEA. This CDR3 is 11 amino acids long. V lost 2 bases and J 7 bases, leaving 5 bases between the germline ends. The CDR3 DNA is TGCAGCGTTGAAACTAACGGGGAGCTGTTTTTT. Amino acids: CSVETNGELFF.

V is TRBV5-1 and J is TRBJ2-5; D remains unclear. The DNA matches TRBJ2-7 better at its end, which makes the J call doubtful. CDR3 length equals 15 residues. In germline, CDR1 is SGHRS, CDR2 YFSETQ. This CDR3 is CASSLNLGTSYEQYF. The CDR3 DNA reads as TGCGCCAGCAGCTTGAATCTTGGAACCTCCTACGAGCAGTACTTC.

This clonotype was detected only a few times. This chain joins TRBV4-1 and TRBJ2-5; 10 positions match TRBD2. Matching the DNA end better, TRBJ2-1 makes the J call doubtful. The CDR3 loop spans 15 amino acids. CDR1 is MGHRA, CDR2 YSYEKL, per germline. CDR3 nucleotide sequence: TGCGCCAGCAGCCAAGCGCCTAGCGGGAGTCATGAGCAGTTCTTC. Translating gives CASSQAPSGSHEQFF.

The V and J genes are TRBV7-9 and TRBJ2-1, with TRBD1 identical over 7 bases. This CDR3 has 13 residues. The ends lost 2 bases at V and 6 bases at J; junction bases unmatched: 1. Germline V gene data show CDR1 as SEHNR and CDR2 as FQNEAQ (reference sequence). The DNA for the CDR3 is TGTGCCAGCAGCTTACCAGGGGGCAATGAGCAGTTCTTC. Protein product: CASSLPGGNEQFF.

This clonotype was seen repeatedly, ten times or more. The gene calls are TRBV20-1 and TRBJ1-2, with D unresolved. Looked up from germline, CDR1 is DFQATT and CDR2 is SNEGSKA (reference sequence). V shed 3 bases and J shed 7 bases, with 12 bases lying between them. This CDR3 has 12 amino acids. CDR3 in DNA: TGCAGTGCTAGTTTTCGGACGGGTGGCTACACCTTC. This encodes CSASFRTGGYTF.

V gene TRBV5-5 combines with J gene TRBJ2-5; tentative D call: TRBD1 (5 bases). Germline V gives CDR1 SGHKS, CDR2 YYEKEE (reference sequence). The CDR3 totals 13 residues. V gave up 3 bases and J gave up 4 bases, with 10 bases separating them. The CDR3 sequence: CASSSDTIETQYF. The CDR3 nucleotides read TGTGCCAGCAGCTCGGACACGATAGAGACCCAGTACTTC.

This clonotype was counted between two and nine times. This chain links TRBV2 with TRBJ2-7; tentatively, D is TRBD2 (6 bases). Germline assignment: CDR1 SNHLY and CDR2 FYNNEI. V lost 4 bases, J lost 2 bases, and 12 bases lay in between. The CDR3 spans 14 residues. This CDR3 is CASSGEEGPYEQYF. The DNA for the CDR3 is TGTGCCAGCAGTGGGGAGGAGGGTCCCTACGAGCAGTACTTC. Full variable domain (outside the CDR3, taken from reference TRBV2 and TRBJ2-7): EPEVTQTPSHQVTQMGQEVILRCVPISNHLYFYWYRQILGQKVEFLVSFYNNEISEKSEIFDDQFSVERPDGSNFTLKIRSTKLEDSAMYFCASSGEEGPYEQYFGPGTRLTVT.

The V gene is TRBV6-2 or TRBV6-3, the J gene TRBJ2-7, with 12 bases fitting TRBD2. Germline V lookup: CDR1 MNHEY, CDR2 SVGEGT. The CDR3 loop spans 14 amino acids. The V and J ends lost 6 bases and 8 bases, in that order; junction bases with no gene match: 8. The CDR3 protein is CASREGLAGSKQYF. The CDR3 coding sequence is TGTGCCAGCAGAGAAGGACTAGCGGGATCCAAGCAGTACTTC.

The rearrangement joins TRBV28 to TRBJ2-1; D is unclear. With 3 bases removed from V and 6 bases from J, the gap between germline ends came to 6 bases. Germline-derived CDR1 and CDR2 are MDHEN and SYDVKM. The CDR3 runs to 12 residues. Here the CDR3 reads CASSFQSNEQFF. Here the CDR3 DNA reads TGTGCCAGCAGTTTCCAGTCCAATGAGCAGTTCTTC.

This clonotype was counted only a few times. The chain carries TRBV7-2 and TRBJ1-1; tentative D call: TRBD1 (5 bases). V was pared by 4 bases and J by 3 bases, with 12 bases between. The CDR3 loop spans 14 amino acids. Germline V CDR1 and CDR2: SGHTA, FQGNSA. The CDR3 here is CASSSQGLHTEAFF. CDR3 in DNA: TGTGCCAGCAGCTCGCAGGGTTTGCACACTGAAGCTTTCTTT.

This clonotype was seen a few times. The chain's CDR3 is CASADRGTEAFF. CDR3 nucleotides: TGTGCCAGCGCGGACAGGGGGACTGAAGCTTTCTTT. The V gene is TRBV25-1, the J gene TRBJ1-1; TRBD1 matches 10 bases. Looked up from germline, CDR1 is MGHDK and CDR2 is SYGVNS. CDR3 size: 12 residues. V lost 8 bases, J lost 5 bases, and 2 bases stayed unmatched.

This clonotype was seen more than once but under ten times. This rearrangement joins TRBV5-1 to TRBJ1-1; D is uncertain. The germline CDR1 and CDR2 sequences are SGHRS and YFSETQ. With 7 bases removed from V and 0 bases from J, the gap between germline ends came to 10 bases. This CDR3 has 13 amino acids. The CDR3 region has the DNA TGCGCCAGCCGCGGGCACCTGAACACTGAAGCTTTCTTT. It encodes CASRGHLNTEAFF. Based on the CDR3 plus reference TRBV5-1 and TRBJ1-1, the full variable domain is KAGVTQTPRYLIKTRGQQVTLSCSPISGHRSVSWYQQTPGQGLQFLFEYFSETQRNKGNFPGRFSGRQFSNSRSEMNVSTLELGDSALYLCASRGHLNTEAFFGQGTRLTVV.

The chain has TRBV5-1 and TRBJ1-6; maybe TRBD1 (5 bases). The CDR3 spans 17 residues. From germline, CDR1 is SGHRS and CDR2 YFSETQ. Trimming removed 4 bases from V and 4 bases from J, with 18 bases in between. CDR3 sequence (DNA): TGCGCCAGCAGCCAAGGGTCGAGGGACCGTTATAATTCACCCCTCCACTTT. Translated: CASSQGSRDRYNSPLHF.

The chain recombines TRBV11-1 with TRBJ2-7; D may correspond to TRBD1 or TRBD2 (5 bases each). The germline V and J ends were trimmed by 7 bases and 3 bases, with 13 bases remaining between them. The germline V gene has CDR1 SGHAT and CDR2 FQDESV (reference sequence). The CDR3 covers 13 residues. The CDR3 reads CASTDTGHYEQYF. In DNA, the CDR3 is TGTGCCAGCACGGACACGGGGCACTACGAGCAGTACTTC.

The chain links TRBV12-3 or TRBV12-4 to TRBJ2-1; 8 bases fit TRBD2. The V and J ends lost 0 bases and 15 bases, in that order; junction bases with no gene match: 13. The CDR3 is made up of 15 amino acids. CDR3 nucleotides: TGTGCCAGCAGTTTAGCGTCGGGGGGGCCTTCGTGGCCGTTCTTC. It is translated as CASSLASGGPSWPFF.

This clonotype was seen a few times. V usage is TRBV11-3 and J usage is TRBJ2-5, with 8 bases lining up with TRBD2. Germline trimming cut 2 bases from V and 2 bases from J; bases unmatched to any gene: 7. CDR3 length: 16 residues. CDR1 is SGHNT, CDR2 YENEEA, per germline. Here the CDR3 DNA reads TGTGCCAGCAGCTTACCGGGAATAGCGGGGCAAGAGACCCAGTACTTC. This gives the protein CASSLPGIAGQETQYF.